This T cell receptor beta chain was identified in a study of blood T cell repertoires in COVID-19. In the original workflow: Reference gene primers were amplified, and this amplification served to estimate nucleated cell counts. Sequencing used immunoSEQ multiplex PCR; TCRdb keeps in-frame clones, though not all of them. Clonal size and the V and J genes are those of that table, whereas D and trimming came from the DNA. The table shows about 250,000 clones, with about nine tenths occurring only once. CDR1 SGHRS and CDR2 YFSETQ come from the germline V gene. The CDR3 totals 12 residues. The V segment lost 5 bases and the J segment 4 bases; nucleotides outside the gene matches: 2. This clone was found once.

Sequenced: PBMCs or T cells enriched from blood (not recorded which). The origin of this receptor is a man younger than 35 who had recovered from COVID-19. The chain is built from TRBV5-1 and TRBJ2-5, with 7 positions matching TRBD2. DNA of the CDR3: TGCGCCAGCAGTCGGACTAGAGAGACCCAGTACTTC. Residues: CASSRTRETQYF.